This entry is about one T cell receptor beta chain. The antigen remains unidentified. The sample belongs to a study of T cell responses to AZD1222 COVID-19 vaccine. The germline CDR1 and CDR2 sequences are MDHEN and SYDVKM. The trim removed 7 bases at V and 4 bases at J, leaving 3 bases unmatched. The CDR3 totals 13 residues. Study-level results: Baseline serostatus was positive in only a handful of AZD1222 recipients. Clonal diversity was possibly underestimated; the donors were predominantly white British and more often female.

Sequencing used immunoSEQ multiplex PCR; TCRdb keeps in-frame clones, though not all of them. The sample holds over 65,000 clones, 86% seen once. This sequence was found in an adult in good health. The chain uses TRBV28 and TRBJ1-5, with TRBD1 matching 8 bases. Sequencing used peripheral blood, obtained on day 0 of AZD1222 vaccination. CDR3 nucleotide sequence: TGTGCCAGCATGGACAGGGCTAATCAGCCCCAGCATTTT. This translates into CASMDRANQPQHF.